A selection of T cell receptor beta chains follows, all from one sample in a study of blood T cell repertoires in COVID-19. Sequencing was performed with immunoSEQ multiplex PCR; in TCRdb, only in-frame clones are kept and a portion is missing. The sample lists about 59,000 clones, 79% occurring once. The sample comprised peripheral blood. These receptors came from a man aged 60-69 years with acute or convalescent COVID-19. Both conserved end residues are part of each CDR3. A D gene is named only where the DNA matches it firmly. Clone size appears in some rows only: once, few, many, or a class for an expanded clone.

j_call | d_call | v_call | clone_size | cdr3_nt | cdr3_aa
TRBJ2-2 | TRBD2 | TRBV5-6 | NA | TGTGCCAGCAGCTGGAGGGCTAGCGGGAGAAACACCGGGGAGCTGTTTTTT | CASSWRASGRNTGELFF
TRBJ1-5 | TRBD1 | TRBV3-1/TRBV3-2 | NA | TGTGCCAGCTCCAGGGGGAATCAGCCCCAGCATTTT | CASSRGNQPQHF
TRBJ2-1 | NA | TRBV28 | NA | TGTGCCAGCAGTTTAATCCGCGGGATAGAGCAGTTCTTC | CASSLIRGIEQFF
TRBJ2-1 | NA | TRBV5-5 | NA | TGTGCCAGCAGCTTGCTTCAAAGGGAGGCGGCGTTCTTC | CASSLLQREAAFF
TRBJ1-1 | NA | TRBV12-3/TRBV12-4 | NA | TGTGCCAGCAGCCCTCATGGGCAGGGAGGGACTTTCTTT | CASSPHGQGGTFF
TRBJ1-2 | TRBD1 | TRBV6-5 | NA | TGTGCCAGCAGTTCCCTCGGACAGGGCGTGCATGGCTACACCTTC | CASSSLGQGVHGYTF
TRBJ2-2 | NA | TRBV28 | NA | TGTGCCAGCAGTTTAACGGGTACCGGGGAGCTGTTTTTT | CASSLTGTGELFF
TRBJ2-3 | NA | TRBV11-2 | NA | TGTGCCAGCAGCCTCCAGACAGCGGATACGCAGTATTTT | CASSLQTADTQYF
TRBJ1-2 | NA | TRBV29-1 | once | TGCAGCGTTGACAGTCGCTATGGCTACACCTTC | CSVDSRYGYTF
TRBJ2-1 | TRBD2 | TRBV5-4 | NA | TGTGCCAGCAGCTTAGGGGGAGCGGGGGGTTTCAATGAGCAGTTCTTC | CASSLGGAGGFNEQFF
TRBJ1-1 | NA | TRBV6-2/TRBV6-3 | once | TGTGCCAGCAGTATCGGACGGGGGAACACTGAAGCTTTCTTT | CASSIGRGNTEAFF
TRBJ2-5 | TRBD2 | TRBV29-1 | NA | TGCAGCGTTGAATATGCTAGCGGGGGCCAAGAGACCCAGTACTTC | CSVEYASGGQETQYF
TRBJ1-1 | TRBD1 | TRBV27 | NA | TGTGCCAGCAGTTCGAAACAGGGGTGGGGTGCTGAAGCTTTCTTT | CASSSKQGWGAEAFF
TRBJ1-1 | NA | TRBV29-1 | NA | TGCAGCGTTGGACAGATCACTGAAGCTTTCTTT | CSVGQITEAFF
TRBJ1-3 | NA | TRBV28 | NA | TGTGCCAGCACCCTGGGGGCCTTGAGGGGAAACACCATATATTTT | CASTLGALRGNTIYF
TRBJ1-5 | TRBD1 | TRBV29-1 | once | TGCAGCGTCACTCAGGGGGGAGGAAATCAGCCCCAGCATTTT | CSVTQGGGNQPQHF
TRBJ2-1 | NA | TRBV9 | few | TGTGCCAGCAGCGGTAGCCTAAAATCCTACAATGAGCAGTTCTTC | CASSGSLKSYNEQFF
TRBJ1-6 | NA | TRBV27 | few | TGTGCCAGCAGTCCCTTTCTCGACAGGCCCCTCCACTTT | CASSPFLDRPLHF
TRBJ2-7 | NA | TRBV2 | NA | TGTGCCAGCAGTGATATCCGGGTCCAGTACGAGCAGTACTTC | CASSDIRVQYEQYF
TRBJ2-5 | NA | TRBV4-3 | once | TGCGCCAGCAGCCAAGATAGGGGGGAGACCCAGTACTTC | CASSQDRGETQYF
TRBJ1-1 | TRBD1 | TRBV28 | NA | TGTGCCAGCAGTCCCTACAGGGGGCTGGGTACTGAAGCTTTCTTT | CASSPYRGLGTEAFF
TRBJ1-2 | NA | TRBV7-2 | NA | TGTGCCGCCGCTCAGGGCCCTAACTATGGCTACACCTTC | CAAAQGPNYGYTF
TRBJ2-1 | TRBD2 | TRBV28 | NA | TGTGCCAGCAGTTTATGGGGGACTAGCGGGAGCTTCACCAGAAATGAGCAGTTCTTC | CASSLWGTSGSFTRNEQFF
TRBJ1-2 | TRBD1 | TRBV27 | NA | TGTGCCAGCAGCTCCACAGACAGGGGGCGATTGAATGGCTACACCTTC | CASSSTDRGRLNGYTF
TRBJ2-7 | NA | TRBV7-2 | NA | TGTGCCAGCAGCTTACCGGGATCCTTATCCTACGAGCAGTACTTC | CASSLPGSLSYEQYF
TRBJ2-1 | TRBD2 | TRBV3-1/TRBV3-2 | NA | TGTGCCAGCAGAAAGACCCTAGCGGGGGAATACAATGAGCAGTTCTTC | CASRKTLAGEYNEQFF
TRBJ2-7 | TRBD1 | TRBV19 | NA | TGTGCCGCCACGGGACAGGCTGGCTACGAGCAGTACTTC | CAATGQAGYEQYF
TRBJ1-5 | TRBD1 | TRBV4-1 | once | TGCGCCAGCAGCCAGGGACAGGGCGCGGGCAATCAGCCCCAGCATTTT | CASSQGQGAGNQPQHF
TRBJ1-5 | TRBD1 | TRBV5-1 | NA | TGCGCCAGCAGCTTAGAGACAGGGGGAAATCAGCCCCAGCATTTT | CASSLETGGNQPQHF
TRBJ1-1 | NA | TRBV5-6 | NA | TGTGCCAGCAGTTGGACAGTGAACACTGAAGCTTTCTTT | CASSWTVNTEAFF
TRBJ2-7 | TRBD1 | TRBV6-2/TRBV6-3 | NA | TGTGCCAGCAGTTACCTACTTCATGCAGGGACAGTTCATTCCTACGAGCAGTACTTC | CASSYLLHAGTVHSYEQYF